The sequence of this T cell receptor (beta chain) was determined in a study of cytomegalovirus exposure and HLA in healthy donors (dated by TCRdb to the late 2010s). Regarding the study in general: According to a later analysis, the 120 or so validation repertoires were produced on the same platform as the approximately 620 repertoires of the first cohort. The study was designed to test whether signatures of past pathogen exposure could be identified by cataloging public T cell receptors. In addition to the first cohort of 650 to 800 subjects, a separate validation cohort of 120 different subjects was used. To predict cytomegalovirus infection status, the study brought together high-throughput TCR immunosequencing, statistical association of individual TCRs with disease status, and machine learning. Results the study describes overall, beyond this receptor: Subsequent analysis determined that TCRs grouped into clusters in the first cohort also showed a tendency toward co-occurrence across the 120 or so validation repertoires, and roughly 94% of cluster scores exceeded 0. It was suggested by the authors that the approach could potentially be generalized to other disease states and immunological phenotypes. The validation cohort had no HLA typing available for a later analysis, so co-occurrence within that cohort was assessed over all 120 or so repertoires. In vitro tests confirmed that three of the cytomegalovirus-associated TCR beta chains recognize cytomegalovirus antigens. In both the original and validation cohorts, the classifier was reported to diagnose cytomegalovirus status with high specificity and sensitivity. While some public TCRs were present in many individuals, most TCR sequences turned up only very rarely across donors. The study gave a list of more than 150 TCR beta chains associated with cytomegalovirus.

V gives up 6 bases and J gives up 8 bases, and the segment between their germline ends measures 13 bases. The CDR1 and CDR2 encoded by the germline V gene (reference sequence) are LNHDA and SQIVND. There are 12 amino acids in the CDR3, from cysteine to phenylalanine inclusive. Just CDR3 DNA is preserved here, 36 bases in frame from base 1. About this clone itself: Its antigen specificity is not known. It has no much larger one-base neighbor in the sample; base qualities were not kept.

Library preparation was by the immunoSEQ multiplex PCR assay. On the authors' methods: To diagnose cytomegalovirus status from the catalog of TCR beta chain sequences, a statistical classification framework was built. As stored in TCRdb, this immuneACCESS dataset retains in-frame rearrangements with V and J assigned. A fraction of the clones does not appear; measured against another copy, unresolved V genes explain less than half of the discrepancy, and the remainder lacks a known reason. The DNA was the basis for D and trimming; V, J and clone size are from that table. The sample includes 330,000 or so clones, with 86% observed a single time. The ten biggest clones cover about 0.8% of the sample. Donors formed part of the validation cohort, which comprised 120 subjects and was distinct from the first cohort of 690 or so subjects.

The sample consisted of PBMCs. The chain is assembled from TRBV19 and TRBJ1-2, and perhaps TRBD1 as D gene, on 6 matching bases. This clonotype was obtained from a woman in her late teens or twenties in good health and CMV-seronegative. The bases are TGTGCCAGTAGCTCACAGGGACCCGGCTACACCTTC. The translation is CASSSQGPGYTF.